The sample holds many counts of the clone carrying this T cell receptor beta chain. Its target is unknown. CDR1 and CDR2 (germline): MNHEY, SMNVEV (reference sequence). The V end was cut by 2 bases, the J end by 6 bases, with 11 bases between. This CDR3 contains 13 residues. Attachment of unique molecular identifiers to individual cDNA molecules was performed. TCRdb ran MiXCR on the 5' RACE reads and lists one entry per CDR3 protein. The table has roughly 80,000 distinct CDR3 sequences, more than 13% seen once. This specimen comes from a study of early T cells in non-severe SARS-CoV-2 infection. The wider study: From unsorted whole blood, bulk RNA was sequenced, and the chains remained unpaired. Broader study findings: The matching step, a VDJdb search, favored anti-spike CD8 responses and missed private and CD4 specificities.

The origin of this receptor is an adult who was a healthcare worker with PCR-confirmed SARS-CoV-2 infection or an uninfected control (not recorded which). Sequencing used whole blood. The chain links TRBV27 to TRBJ2-7; D is uncertain. DNA of the CDR3: TGTGCCAGCAGTTTAGGGCCCGTGGGCGAGCAGTACTTC. Translated, it gives CASSLGPVGEQYF.